This entry describes one T cell receptor beta chain. This entry is derived from a study of T-cell reconstitution after alpha-beta-depleted transplantation in children. Unique molecular identifiers were incorporated when the TCRbeta library was constructed. TCRdb passed the PCR reads through MiXCR, listing each CDR3 protein once. The table includes some 490,000 distinct CDR3 sequences, around 13% detected once. There are 16 residues in the CDR3. Trimming at V came to 5 bases and at J to 4 bases, leaving 12 bases not matched to a gene. From germline, CDR1 is MNHEY and CDR2 SMNVEV (reference sequence). This receptor was identified in a human donor who donated a stem cell graft to a child with combined immunodeficiency. The chain combines TRBV27 with TRBJ2-5, with 8 bases lining up with TRBD1. The input for sequencing was PBMCs from the stem cell graft donor, taken from the stem cell graft. CDR3 sequence: CASSPRTGLRGETQYF. The CDR3 DNA follows: TGTGCCAGCAGTCCCAGGACAGGGTTAAGGGGAGAGACCCAGTACTTC.